This T cell receptor (beta chain) was retrieved from a study of post-analysis software for immune sequencing data. Overall study context: Both relapsing-remitting and secondary progressive multiple sclerosis featured among the disease courses, as did progressive-relapsing multiple sclerosis. General observations from the study: Patients carried roughly 5 TRBV segments more frequently than controls did, and TRBV5-6, TRBV5-1 and TRBV20-1 were among them. A significant reduction in normalized Chao1 diversity was observed in multiple sclerosis patients versus controls. Under the F measure, samples that were prepared in one batch clustered strongly together.

In its sample, this clonotype was seen a few times. Its target is unknown. Trimming left V 9 bases short and J 3 bases short, with 9 bases between. In germline, CDR1 is ENHRY, CDR2 SYGVKD. CDR3 length: 12 residues. Each TCR beta cDNA library carried unique molecular identifiers. The authors obtained approximately 460,000 cDNA molecules from roughly 1 to 10 million T cells. TCRdb called the PCR reads again in MiXCR, with one record for every CDR3 protein. This repertoire shows almost 700,000 distinct CDR3 sequences, 59% found once; its top ten account for about 10%. This TCR was recovered from a girl aged 2-10 years with multiple sclerosis. The chain joins TRBV10-3 to TRBJ2-1, with D possibly being TRBD2 (6 bases). Sequenced material: blood. The CDR3 DNA sequence: TGTGCCATGGGGGGTTACTACAATGAGCAGTTCTTC. It translates to CAMGGYYNEQFF.